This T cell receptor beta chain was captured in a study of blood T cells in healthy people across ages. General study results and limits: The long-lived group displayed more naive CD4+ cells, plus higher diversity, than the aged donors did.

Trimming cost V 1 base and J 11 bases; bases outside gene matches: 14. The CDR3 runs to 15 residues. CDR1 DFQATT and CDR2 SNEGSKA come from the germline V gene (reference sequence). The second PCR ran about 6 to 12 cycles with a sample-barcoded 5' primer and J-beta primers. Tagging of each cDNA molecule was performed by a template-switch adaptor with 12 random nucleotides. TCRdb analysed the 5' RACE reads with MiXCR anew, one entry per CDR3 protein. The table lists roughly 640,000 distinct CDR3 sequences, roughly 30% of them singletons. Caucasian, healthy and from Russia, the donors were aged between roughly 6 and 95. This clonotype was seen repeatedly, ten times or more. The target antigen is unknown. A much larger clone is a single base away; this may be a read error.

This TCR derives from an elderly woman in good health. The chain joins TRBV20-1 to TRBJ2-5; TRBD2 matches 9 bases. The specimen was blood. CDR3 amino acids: CSARAPAGGQSEQYF. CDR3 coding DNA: TGCAGTGCTAGAGCCCCCGCGGGGGGGCAGAGTGAGCAGTACTTC.